One sample yielded the 26 T cell receptor beta chains listed below, sequenced in a study of a mutant IDH1 vaccine in newly diagnosed glioma. Time point reported: week 35, safety follow-up. Vaccinated patients received 300 ug of mutant IDH1 20-mer peptide per dose, with topical imiquimod. TCRdb's table, derived via immunoSEQ multiplex PCR, lists solely in-frame clones and lacks some. This table holds some 33,000 clones, more than 65% found once. These receptors lack a known antigen. This specimen was PBMCs, taken from a glioma patient whose treatment included an IDH1 peptide vaccine. These receptors were taken from a man aged 25-45 years with glioma.

V is TRBV10-3 and J is TRBJ2-5, with D maybe TRBD2 (5 bases). Germline-derived CDR1 and CDR2 are ENHRY and SYGVKD. V lost 6 bases to trimming and J lost 5 bases, with 16 bases between them. This CDR3 has 14 residues. The CDR3 reads CAIRPGKGGETQYF. The CDR3, as DNA: TGTGCCATCAGGCCGGGGAAGGGCGGGGAGACCCAGTACTTC.

The chain carries TRBV7-2 and TRBJ1-2, with 8 bases matching TRBD1. The CDR3 is 18 residues long. V lost 4 bases to trimming and J lost 0 bases; unmatched junction nucleotides: 13. Germline V CDR1 and CDR2: SGHTA, FQGNSA. CDR3 DNA: TGTGCCAGCAGCTATGCAGGGGGCGGCTCCATAGCTAACTATGGCTACACCTTC. It is translated as CASSYAGGGSIANYGYTF. Based on the CDR3 plus reference TRBV7-2 and TRBJ1-2, the full variable domain is GAGVSQSPSNKVTEKGKDVELRCDPISGHTALYWYRQSLGQGLEFLIYFQGNSAPDKSGLPSDRFSAERTGGSVSTLTIQRTQQEDSAVYLCASSYAGGGSIANYGYTFGSGTRLTVV.

The table lists this clone with a few counts. This CDR3 is also generated by other DNA sequences in the sample. The V call is TRBV11-2, the J call TRBJ1-5; D gene uncertain. The CDR3 runs 13 residues. Germline V gives CDR1 SGHAT, CDR2 FQNNGV. Trimming left V 1 base short and J 6 bases short, with 7 bases between. The CDR3 DNA sequence: TGTGCCAGCAGCTTAGGGGATCGTCAGCCCCAGCATTTT. It translates to CASSLGDRQPQHF.

V gene TRBV12-5 combines with J gene TRBJ2-1, with D perhaps matching TRBD2 (5 bases). Deletions cut 0 bases from V and 9 bases from J, with 12 bases between. This CDR3 has 14 amino acids. Germline V gene lookup returns CDR1 LGHNT and CDR2 FRNRAP. The DNA of the CDR3 is TGTGCTAGTGGTTTGGTATCGACTAAGGGTGAGCAGTTCTTC. Protein product: CASGLVSTKGEQFF.

The J gene is TRBJ2-7, the V gene TRBV2, with 7 positions matching TRBD1. CDR1 and CDR2 (germline): SNHLY, FYNNEI. With V trimmed by 4 bases and J by 2 bases, 2 bases remained unmatched. CDR3 length equals 13 residues. The CDR3, as DNA: TGTGCCAGCAGTGCGGACAGGACCTACGAGCAGTACTTC. Amino acids: CASSADRTYEQYF.

This clone showed up just once. The J gene is TRBJ1-3, the V gene TRBV13; the match to TRBD1 covers 9 bases. After removal of 1 base from V and 4 bases from J, the junction contained 5 bases not matched to a gene. Germline values: CDR1 PRHDT, CDR2 FYEKMQ (reference sequence). This CDR3 contains 16 residues. The CDR3 region has the DNA TGTGCCAGCAGCTTAGCACAGGGGGCGCGGGGAAACACCATATATTTT. Protein sequence: CASSLAQGARGNTIYF.

This clone was seen just once. V is TRBV5-1 and J is TRBJ1-3; D may be TRBD1 (5 bases). Germline V gives CDR1 SGHRS, CDR2 YFSETQ. This CDR3 has 15 amino acids. V lost 3 bases to trimming and J lost 2 bases, with 12 bases between them. The CDR3 spells CASSSGSGAGNTIYF. In DNA form, the CDR3 reads TGCGCCAGCAGCTCGGGGTCGGGGGCTGGAAACACCATATATTTT.

The J gene is TRBJ1-1, the V gene TRBV7-9; 12 bases are a match to TRBD1. The CDR3 has 15 amino acids. Germline CDR1 is SEHNR and CDR2 is FQNEAQ (reference sequence). J was trimmed by 1 base and V by 4 bases; bases with no gene match: 1. The CDR3 nucleotides read TGTGCCAGCAGCTCGGGACAGGGGGCGAACACTGAAGCTTTCTTT. Protein product: CASSSGQGANTEAFF.

The chain employs TRBV5-1 and TRBJ1-1; 9 bases match TRBD1. Looked up from germline, CDR1 is SGHRS and CDR2 is YFSETQ. The CDR3 has 14 residues. The V and J ends lost 6 bases and 6 bases, in that order; junction bases with no gene match: 9. The CDR3: CASNLGQGGAEAFF. The CDR3 DNA sequence: TGCGCCAGCAACCTGGGACAGGGAGGGGCTGAAGCTTTCTTT. Supplemented by reference TRBV5-1 and TRBJ1-1, the full variable domain reads KAGVTQTPRYLIKTRGQQVTLSCSPISGHRSVSWYQQTPGQGLQFLFEYFSETQRNKGNFPGRFSGRQFSNSRSEMNVSTLELGDSALYLCASNLGQGGAEAFFGQGTRLTVV.

The DNA for the CDR3 is TGCAGCGTGAGGGGACAGGGTAATTTATACGAGCAGTACTTC. Protein product: CSVRGQGNLYEQYF. This sequence joins TRBV29-1 and TRBJ2-7, with 9 bases aligning to TRBD1. The CDR3 runs to 14 residues. Germline V gene sequence: CDR1 SQVTM, CDR2 ANQGSEA. V shed 6 bases and J 4 bases; nucleotides not matched to a gene: 10.

The chain has TRBV2 and TRBJ2-2, with D possibly being TRBD1 or TRBD2 (5 bases each). Trimming pared 4 bases from V and 4 bases from J, leaving 16 bases between. The germline V gene has CDR1 SNHLY and CDR2 FYNNEI. The CDR3 covers 16 residues. CDR3 amino acids: CASSAAGARGTGELFF. CDR3 sequence (DNA): TGTGCCAGCAGTGCGGCCGGGGCGAGAGGCACCGGGGAGCTGTTTTTT.

The chain is built from TRBV5-4 and TRBJ1-2; 10 nucleotides align to TRBD1. The CDR3 is 17 amino acids. Germline V CDR1 and CDR2: SGHNT, YYREEE (reference sequence). Losses at the gene ends were 4 bases for V and 2 bases for J; bases not matched to a gene: 11. Here the CDR3 DNA reads TGTGCCAGCAGCGTGGGACAGGGGCCCCCGGGCAACTATGGCTACACCTTC. It specifies CASSVGQGPPGNYGYTF.

This sequence joins TRBV19 and TRBJ1-2; TRBD1 aligns across 7 bases. This CDR3 is 15 amino acids long. The germline CDR1 and CDR2 sequences are LNHDA and SQIVND (reference sequence). The V gene end was trimmed by 3 bases and the J gene end by 0 bases; junction bases not matched to a gene: 4. CDR3 nucleotides: TGTGCCAGTAGTATGCTAGGGGGCCCTAACTATGGCTACACCTTC. It is translated as CASSMLGGPNYGYTF.

This clone was recorded only once. The chain uses TRBV6-5 and TRBJ2-1; D is unclear. V lost 6 bases and J 10 bases, leaving 10 bases between the germline ends. This CDR3 comprises 11 residues. Looked up from germline, CDR1 is MNHEY and CDR2 is SVGAGI. This CDR3 is CASSDINEQFF. CDR3 sequence (DNA): TGTGCCAGCAGCGACATCAACGAGCAGTTCTTC.

The J gene is TRBJ2-1, the V gene TRBV4-1, with TRBD1 matching over 9 bases. Trimming took 3 bases from V and 8 from J; bases not matched to a gene: 5. CDR3 length equals 14 residues. The germline CDR1 and CDR2 sequences are MGHRA and YSYEKL. CDR3 sequence reads: CASSQSRDRDEQFF. In DNA, the CDR3 is TGCGCCAGCAGCCAGTCCCGGGACAGGGATGAGCAGTTCTTC.

The sample holds a few counts of this clone. This rearrangement joins TRBV5-4 to TRBJ2-3, with TRBD2 identical over 13 bases. The CDR3 covers 15 residues. V was pared by 3 bases and J by 6 bases, with 4 bases of the junction left unmatched. Germline CDR1 is SGHNT and CDR2 is YYREEE (reference sequence). The CDR3 is CASSSGTSGTDTQYF. The CDR3, as DNA: TGTGCCAGCAGCTCCGGGACTAGCGGGACGGATACGCAGTATTTT.

The sample holds one count of this clone. The chain has TRBV5-1 and TRBJ2-1; no clear D. The V gene lost 4 bases and the J gene lost 2 bases, with 10 bases spanning the gap. The CDR3 runs 14 residues. Germline V CDR1 and CDR2: SGHRS, YFSETQ. This CDR3 reads CASSPQSTYNEQFF. The DNA for the CDR3 is TGCGCCAGCAGCCCCCAGTCTACCTACAATGAGCAGTTCTTC.

The V call is TRBV7-9, the J call TRBJ2-7; 11 bases align to TRBD1. V lost 0 bases and J lost 6; bases outside the gene matches: 7. There are 16 residues in the CDR3. Germline assignment: CDR1 SEHNR and CDR2 FQNEAQ (reference sequence). CDR3 loop: CASSLALDRGLGEQYF. The CDR3 coding sequence is TGTGCCAGCAGCTTAGCTCTGGACAGGGGGCTCGGCGAGCAGTACTTC.

The chain recombines TRBV5-4 with TRBJ2-3; the match to TRBD2 covers 12 bases. The CDR3 is 18 amino acids. Looked up from germline, CDR1 is SGHNT and CDR2 is YYREEE (reference sequence). V shed 1 base and J 0 bases; nucleotides not matched to a gene: 6. CDR3 sequence reads: CASSLWSSGRVSTDTQYF. DNA of the CDR3: TGTGCCAGCAGCTTGTGGTCTAGCGGGAGGGTTAGCACAGATACGCAGTATTTT.

This clone was counted a single time. The chain links TRBV10-3 to TRBJ2-3; possible D gene TRBD1, 7 bases. Trimming took off 11 bases at V and 4 bases at J, with 22 bases between the two ends. Germline values: CDR1 ENHRY, CDR2 SYGVKD. The CDR3 consists of 15 residues. CDR3 region: CALRRGAGIPDTQYF. As DNA, the CDR3 is TGTGCCCTCCGCAGGGGGGCAGGGATCCCAGATACGCAGTATTTT.

The chain uses TRBV10-3 and TRBJ2-1, with a possible D match to TRBD1 (5 bases). Per germline, CDR1 ENHRY and CDR2 SYGVKD. The CDR3 has 15 amino acids. Trimming shortened V by 6 bases and J by 6 bases, and 18 bases separated the two germline ends. CDR3 coding DNA: TGTGCCATCAGGTCCTCAGGGTTTAGGGCCAATGAGCAGTTCTTC. Its protein is CAIRSSGFRANEQFF.

J is TRBJ2-7 and V is TRBV6-1, with D tentatively TRBD2 (5 bases). V lost 7 bases to trimming and J lost 4 bases, with 17 bases between them. Germline CDR1 is MNHNS and CDR2 is SASEGT. The CDR3 loop spans 14 amino acids. DNA for the CDR3: TGTGCCAGCAACTCAGGAGCGGCCTTATACGAGCAGTACTTC. This encodes CASNSGAALYEQYF.

The chain couples TRBV5-1 to TRBJ1-3; the D is unclear. In germline, CDR1 is SGHRS, CDR2 YFSETQ. With 0 bases removed from V and 10 bases from J, the gap between germline ends came to 17 bases. The CDR3 is 15 amino acids. As DNA, the CDR3 is TGCGCCAGCAGCTTGGGGGGTTTACCCCCTCGGACCATATATTTT. It is translated as CASSLGGLPPRTIYF.

This chain uses TRBV7-8 with TRBJ2-1, with D possibly called TRBD1 or TRBD2 (5 bases each). This CDR3 is 14 amino acids long. Germline V gene lookup returns CDR1 SGHVS and CDR2 FQNEAQ. Trimming took off 1 base at V and 7 bases at J, with 11 bases between the two ends. The CDR3 nucleotides read TGTGCCAGCAGCTTAGGGGACCCAGGGAATGAGCAGTTCTTC. Translating gives CASSLGDPGNEQFF.

This sequence joins TRBV7-6 and TRBJ2-2, with unresolved D. CDR3 length: 15 amino acids. V lost 1 base, J lost 0 bases, and 6 bases lay in between. Looked up from germline, CDR1 is SGHVS and CDR2 is FNYEAQ. CDR3 protein: CASSLDRTNTGELFF. CDR3 nucleotides: TGTGCCAGCAGCTTAGACAGAACGAACACCGGGGAGCTGTTTTTT.

The chain links TRBV9 to TRBJ2-5, with a possible D match to TRBD2 (6 bases). The CDR3 has 15 residues. V lost 0 bases and J 2 bases, leaving 11 bases between the germline ends. Germline V lookup: CDR1 SGDLS, CDR2 YYNGEE. CDR3 sequence (DNA): TGTGCCAGCAGCGTAGGGGGAGGCGGTCAAGAGACCCAGTACTTC. It specifies CASSVGGGGQETQYF.